These 8 T cell receptor beta chains were sequenced from one sample in a study of blood T cell repertoires in COVID-19. Using immunoSEQ multiplex PCR, the repertoire was profiled, and TCRdb retains in-frame clones only, with some absent. The profile shows a few hundred thousand clones, approximately 85% of them singletons. The sequencing input was PBMCs or T cells enriched from blood (not recorded which). These receptors all come from a woman in her forties or fifties who had recovered from COVID-19.

The CDR3 DNA is TGTGCCAGCAGCTTAGGTAGCGGGAGGTCCTACGAGCAGTACTTC. Its protein is CASSLGSGRSYEQYF. The chain has TRBV7-8 and TRBJ2-7; 10 bases fit TRBD2. Unmatched junction bases numbered 1, after V lost 1 base and J lost 1 base. The germline CDR1 and CDR2 sequences are SGHVS and FQNEAQ. This CDR3 is built from 15 residues.

J is TRBJ2-3 and V is TRBV18, with unresolved D. The CDR3 loop spans 12 amino acids. From germline, CDR1 is KGHSH and CDR2 LQKENI. Trimming removed 3 bases at V and 2 bases at J, with 3 bases between. CDR3 in DNA: TGTGCCAGCTCACCCTTCACAGATACGCAGTATTTT. The encoded protein is CASSPFTDTQYF.

This clone was detected many times. The V gene is TRBV7-9, the J gene TRBJ1-1, with D possibly matching TRBD1 (5 bases). The V and J ends lost 5 bases and 10 bases respectively, with 11 bases between them. Germline CDR1 is SEHNR and CDR2 is FQNEAQ (reference sequence). The CDR3 loop spans 11 amino acids. The CDR3: CASSPDSRAFF. Here the CDR3 DNA reads TGTGCCAGCAGCCCAGACAGTCGAGCTTTCTTT.

The chain recombines TRBV28 with TRBJ1-3; tentatively, D is TRBD1 (5 bases). The germline V gene has CDR1 MDHEN and CDR2 SYDVKM. Trimming removed 8 bases at V and 2 bases at J, with 16 bases between. The CDR3 runs to 15 residues. CDR3 in amino acids: CASVGRGAPGNTIYF. The CDR3 DNA is TGTGCCAGCGTCGGTAGGGGCGCCCCTGGAAACACCATATATTTT.

CDR3 bases: TGTGCCAGCTCGCCGAAGACAGGGGGAGGCTCTGGGGCCAACGTCCTGACTTTC. Its translation: CASSPKTGGGSGANVLTF. The chain employs TRBV18 and TRBJ2-6, with 9 nucleotides matching TRBD1. CDR1 and CDR2 from the germline V gene are KGHSH and LQKENI. The length of the CDR3 is 18 residues. Losses at the gene ends were 6 bases for V and 0 bases for J; bases not matched to a gene: 9.

This clone was picked up one time. The V call is TRBV6-5, the J call TRBJ1-4; 7 nucleotides line up with TRBD1. Germline V CDR1 and CDR2: MNHEY, SVGAGI. The CDR3 runs 13 residues. The trim removed 8 bases at V and 4 bases at J, leaving 4 bases unmatched. This chain's CDR3 is CASRTGVNEKLFF. CDR3 nucleotides: TGTGCCAGCCGAACAGGGGTTAATGAAAAACTGTTTTTT.

J is TRBJ1-3 and V is TRBV3-1 (or the pseudogene TRBV3-2); D unclear. This CDR3 comprises 14 residues. V lost 4 bases and J 7 bases, leaving 14 bases between the germline ends. The V gene's germline CDR1 is LGHDT and CDR2 YNNKEL (reference sequence). The DNA for the CDR3 is TGTGCCAGCAGCCTAGCGGGCCCTGCCAACACCATATATTTT. Its translation: CASSLAGPANTIYF.

This clone turned up a few times. This rearrangement joins TRBV11-2 to TRBJ1-2, with a tentative D call TRBD1 (5 bases). Per the germline V gene, CDR1 is SGHAT and CDR2 is FQNNGV. The CDR3 loop spans 16 amino acids. The ends were cut back, 4 bases at V and 4 bases at J, with 19 bases in the middle. DNA of the CDR3: TGTGCCAGCAGCTACTCACAGGACGGCTATTCCTATGGCTACACCTTC. Protein sequence: CASSYSQDGYSYGYTF.